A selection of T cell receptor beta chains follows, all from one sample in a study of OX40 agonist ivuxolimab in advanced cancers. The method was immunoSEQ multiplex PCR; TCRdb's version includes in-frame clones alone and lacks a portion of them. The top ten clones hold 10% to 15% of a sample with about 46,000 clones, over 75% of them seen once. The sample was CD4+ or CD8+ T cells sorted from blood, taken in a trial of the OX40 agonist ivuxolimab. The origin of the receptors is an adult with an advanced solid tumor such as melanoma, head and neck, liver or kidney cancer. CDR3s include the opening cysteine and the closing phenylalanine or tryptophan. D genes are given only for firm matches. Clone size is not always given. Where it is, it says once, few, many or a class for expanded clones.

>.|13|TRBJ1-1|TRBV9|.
CASSAGANTEAFF
TGTGCCAGCAGCGCCGGAGCGAACACTGAAGCTTTCTTT
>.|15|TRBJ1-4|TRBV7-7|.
CASSLGLNGNEKLFF
TGTGCTAGCAGCTTAGGATTAAACGGGAATGAAAAACTGTTTTTT
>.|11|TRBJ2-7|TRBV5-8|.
CASSLNYEQYF
TGTGCCAGCAGCCTCAACTACGAGCAGTACTTC
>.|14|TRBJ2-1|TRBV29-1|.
CSVRGGMSYNEQFF
TGCAGCGTTCGGGGCGGGATGTCCTACAATGAGCAGTTCTTC
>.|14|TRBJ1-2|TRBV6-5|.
CASSSEVLGSGYTF
TGTGCCAGCAGTTCGGAGGTTCTGGGCTCTGGCTACACCTTC
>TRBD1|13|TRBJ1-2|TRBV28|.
CASSLYRGYGYTF
TGTGCCAGCAGTTTGTACAGGGGCTATGGCTACACCTTC
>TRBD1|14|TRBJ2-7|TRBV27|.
CASSSGTGGYEQYF
TGTGCCAGCAGTTCCGGGACAGGGGGCTACGAGCAGTACTTC
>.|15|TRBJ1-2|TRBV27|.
CASSPSLGAGYGYTF
TGTGCCAGCAGTCCCTCCTTGGGGGCTGGCTATGGCTACACCTTC
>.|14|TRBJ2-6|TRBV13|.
CASSQSSGANVLTF
TGTGCCAGCAGCCAGAGCTCTGGGGCCAACGTCCTGACTTTC
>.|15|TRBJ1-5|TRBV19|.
CASSLQLYSNQPQHF
TGTGCCAGTAGTTTACAGCTTTATAGCAATCAGCCCCAGCATTTT
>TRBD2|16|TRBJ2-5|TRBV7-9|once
CASSTSSGFTTETQYF
TGTGCCAGCAGCACATCTAGCGGATTCACCACAGAGACCCAGTACTTC
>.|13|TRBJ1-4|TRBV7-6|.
CASSPYAYEKLFF
TGTGCCAGCAGCCCTTATGCATATGAAAAACTGTTTTTT
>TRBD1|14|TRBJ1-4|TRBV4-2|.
CASSQPGQIEKLFF
TGTGCCAGCAGCCAACCGGGACAGATTGAAAAACTGTTTTTT
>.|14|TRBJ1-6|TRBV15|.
CATSRDWTPWPLHF
TGTGCCACCAGCAGAGACTGGACCCCGTGGCCCCTCCACTTT
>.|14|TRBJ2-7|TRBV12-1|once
CATTYQWGSYEQYF
TGTGCCACCACCTACCAATGGGGGTCCTACGAGCAGTACTTC
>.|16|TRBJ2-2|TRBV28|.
CASSPLRGEGTGELFF
TGTGCCAGCAGCCCTTTGAGGGGGGAGGGCACCGGGGAGCTGTTTTTT